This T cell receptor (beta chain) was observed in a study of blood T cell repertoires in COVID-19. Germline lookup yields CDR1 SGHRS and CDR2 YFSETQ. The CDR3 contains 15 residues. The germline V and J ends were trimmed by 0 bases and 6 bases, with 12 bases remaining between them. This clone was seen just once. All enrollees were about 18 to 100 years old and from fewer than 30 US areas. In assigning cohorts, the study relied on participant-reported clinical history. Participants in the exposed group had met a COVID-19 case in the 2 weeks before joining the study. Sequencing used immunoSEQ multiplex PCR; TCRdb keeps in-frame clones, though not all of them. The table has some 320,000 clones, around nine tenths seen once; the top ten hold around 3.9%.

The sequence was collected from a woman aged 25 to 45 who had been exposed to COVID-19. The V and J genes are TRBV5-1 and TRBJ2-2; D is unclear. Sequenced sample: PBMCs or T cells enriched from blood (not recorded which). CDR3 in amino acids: CASSLELPQAGELFF. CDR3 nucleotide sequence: TGCGCCAGCAGCTTGGAGCTCCCGCAGGCCGGGGAGCTGTTTTTT.